This section outlines one TCR beta chain sequence together with its context. What it recognizes is unknown. One end of the junction fails to match germline, which may point to a read error. From germline, CDR1 is GTSNPN and CDR2 SVGIG (reference sequence). The CDR3 loop spans 15 amino acids. The sample belongs to a study of cytomegalovirus exposure and HLA in healthy donors. Whole-study findings and limits: Confirmation was obtained in vitro that a few CMV-associated chains are specific for CMV antigens.

Both 60 Vbeta primers and 13 Jbeta primers went into the PCR. Sequencing was performed with immunoSEQ multiplex PCR; in TCRdb, only in-frame clones are kept and a portion is missing. The table includes about 120,000 clones, 65% to 80% detected once. The specimen was PBMCs. This chain links TRBV30 with TRBJ1-4; 7 nucleotides match TRBD1. The TCR originated in a female donor in good health and CMV-seronegative. The CDR3 here is CAWGVGQAPNEKLFF. The CDR3 DNA sequence: TGTGCCTGGGGTGTCGGACAGGCTCCTAATGAAAAACTGTTTTTT.